Below are 9 T cell receptor beta chains sequenced from a single sample in a study of T cells after yellow fever vaccination. Each CDR3 protein gets one entry after TCRdb re-called the 5' RACE reads with MiXCR. Of about 320,000 distinct CDR3 sequences detected, around a tenth appear once; the ten largest clones hold about 3%. The material was CD4+ T cells sorted from PBMCs, obtained 45 days after the yellow fever booster vaccination. All receptors come from a man aged 18 to 29 who received the YFV17D yellow fever vaccine.

CDR3 residues: CASSLIGQGTEAFF. In nucleotides, the CDR3 is TGTGCCAGCAGCTTAATAGGACAGGGCACTGAAGCTTTCTTT. The gene calls are TRBV7-2 and TRBJ1-1; TRBD1 matches at 8 bases. CDR3 length equals 14 residues. Trimming removed 2 bases from V and 4 bases from J; junction bases left unmatched: 3. Germline values: CDR1 SGHTA, CDR2 FQGNSA.

A single count supports this clonotype. The chain recombines TRBV2 with TRBJ1-1; 7 positions match TRBD1. After removal of 8 bases from V and 3 bases from J, the junction contained 12 bases not matched to a gene. Germline V gene data show CDR1 as SNHLY and CDR2 as FYNNEI. CDR3 length: 15 amino acids. The CDR3 sequence is CASGSQGVRDTEAFF. The CDR3 nucleotides are TGTGCCAGCGGGAGCCAGGGGGTGCGGGACACTGAAGCTTTCTTT.

The rearrangement links TRBV5-6 to TRBJ2-5; 7 nucleotides align to TRBD1. The CDR3 is 16 residues long. The germline CDR1 and CDR2 sequences are SGHDT and YYEEEE. Losses at the gene ends were 4 bases for V and 1 base for J; bases not matched to a gene: 10. CDR3 amino acids: CASSLLGAGGQETQYF. Written as DNA, the CDR3 is TGTGCCAGCAGCCTTCTCGGGGCAGGGGGCCAAGAGACCCAGTACTTC.

This chain uses TRBV30 with TRBJ2-3; D gene unclear. The V end was cut by 2 bases, the J end by 3 bases, with 6 bases between. The V gene's germline CDR1 is GTSNPN and CDR2 SVGIG (reference sequence). CDR3 length: 12 amino acids. CDR3 region: CAWSFTTDTQYF. In DNA form, the CDR3 reads TGTGCCTGGAGTTTCACAACAGATACGCAGTATTTT.

This clonotype was seen ten or more times. The chain combines TRBV6-2 or TRBV6-3 with TRBJ1-1; D uncertain. Germline CDR1 reads MNHEY; CDR2 reads SVGEGT. V lost 7 bases to trimming and J lost 5 bases, with 14 bases between them. The length of the CDR3 is 13 residues. The CDR3 DNA follows: TGTGCCAGCACCATCGTGGGAACAACTGAAGCTTTCTTT. Translation gives CASTIVGTTEAFF.

There are a few counts of this clonotype. The chain combines TRBV6-1 with TRBJ2-3; D is unresolved. From germline, CDR1 is MNHNS and CDR2 SASEGT. Trimming removed 3 bases at V and 7 bases at J, with 8 bases between. The CDR3 sequence is 12 residues long. CDR3 sequence: CASSEQEHTQYF. For the CDR3, the DNA is TGTGCCAGCAGTGAGCAGGAACATACGCAGTATTTT.

V usage is TRBV5-1 and J usage is TRBJ2-3, with D unclear. In germline, CDR1 is SGHRS, CDR2 YFSETQ. This CDR3 contains 16 residues. Between the trimmed V and J ends, which lost 0 bases and 0 bases, there was a span of 11 bases. The DNA of the CDR3 is TGCGCCAGCAGCTTGGTGTTGTCGGATAGCACAGATACGCAGTATTTT. Translated, it gives CASSLVLSDSTDTQYF.

Many counts were recorded for this clonotype. The V gene is TRBV5-1, the J gene TRBJ2-5; D is tentatively TRBD1 or TRBD2 (5 bases each). Per germline, CDR1 SGHRS and CDR2 YFSETQ. V shed 4 bases and J shed 4 bases, with 8 bases lying between them. The CDR3 extends over 12 amino acids. The CDR3 protein is CASSRDGETQYF. CDR3 coding DNA: TGCGCCAGCAGCCGGGACGGAGAGACCCAGTACTTC.

J is TRBJ2-5 and V is TRBV12-3 or TRBV12-4, with TRBD1 matching 12 bases. Trimming took 8 bases from V and 7 from J; bases not matched to a gene: 5. There are 13 residues in the CDR3. For the CDR3, the DNA is TGTGCCAGCTGCTGGGACAGGGGGCTGACCCAGTACTTC. Residues: CASCWDRGLTQYF.